The T cell receptor (beta chain) under discussion was sequenced for a study of T cells after yellow fever vaccination. General study findings and limits: A small proportion of clonotypes was detected in both the CD4 and CD8 compartments. Most primary-vaccination clones reappeared after the booster (approximately 95% CD4, roughly 88% CD8).

With regard to this clonotype: What it binds is not known.

TCRdb ran MiXCR on the 5' RACE reads and lists one entry per CDR3 protein. Of about 58,000 distinct CDR3 sequences in the sample, around 6.5% were seen once. This CDR3 has 14 amino acids. The V and J ends lost 4 bases and 4 bases respectively, with 13 bases between them. Germline CDR1 MNHEY, CDR2 SVGAGI. The sample consisted of CD8+ T cells sorted from PBMCs, taken on the day of the first yellow fever vaccination. The chain is built from TRBV6-5 and TRBJ1-1, with D maybe TRBD1 (5 bases). This sequence originates from a man aged 18 to 29 who received the YFV17D yellow fever vaccine. The CDR3 DNA sequence: TGTGCCAGCAGTTTATCCCCGGGGGGCACTGAAGCTTTCTTT. Translating it yields CASSLSPGGTEAFF.